This entry lists 10 T cell receptor beta chains sequenced from one sample in a study of blood T cell repertoires in COVID-19. The data were produced by immunoSEQ multiplex PCR, yet TCRdb's version contains in-frame clones alone and is incomplete. The sample lists over 200,000 clones, approximately 90% occurring once. Sequencing used PBMCs or T cells enriched from blood (not recorded which). These receptors were collected from a woman between 40 and 55 years old with acute COVID-19.

The rearrangement uses TRBV21-1 and TRBJ2-7; TRBD1, the D gene given by the table, was not confirmed from the DNA. TRBV21-1 is deemed a pseudogene. The CDR3 runs to 17 residues. CDR3 DNA sequence: TGTGCCAGCAGCAAATCTACAGGGGGTTCTACACCCTACGAGCAGTACTTC. This translates into CASSKSTGGSTPYEQYF.

The V and J genes are TRBV2 and TRBJ2-1; 13 nucleotides align to TRBD2. The length of the CDR3 is 15 residues. Germline trimming cut 6 bases from V and 8 bases from J; bases unmatched to any gene: 7. Germline V gene sequence: CDR1 SNHLY, CDR2 FYNNEI. The CDR3 here is CASRPGTSGAHEQFF. DNA of the CDR3: TGTGCCAGCAGGCCCGGGACTAGCGGGGCCCATGAGCAGTTCTTC.

J is TRBJ1-2 and V is TRBV9, with D possibly being TRBD1 (5 bases). In germline, CDR1 is SGDLS, CDR2 YYNGEE. The CDR3 is 14 amino acids. The V end lost 4 bases, the J end lost 0 bases, and 10 bases lay between the germline ends. CDR3 sequence: CASSPGGANYGYTF. The CDR3 DNA sequence: TGTGCCAGCAGCCCCGGGGGAGCTAACTATGGCTACACCTTC. Complete variable domain (other parts from reference TRBV9 and TRBJ1-2): DSGVTQTPKHLITATGQRVTLRCSPRSGDLSVYWYQQSLDQGLQFLIQYYNGEERAKGNILERFSAQQFPDLHSELNLSSLELGDSALYFCASSPGGANYGYTFGSGTRLTVV.

The CDR3 loop reads CASSLAGGTGELFF. The CDR3 bases are TGTGCCAGCAGTCTAGCGGGAGGCACCGGGGAGCTGTTTTTT. The J gene is TRBJ2-2, the V gene TRBV6-5, with 11 bases that match TRBD2. The germline V gene encodes CDR1 MNHEY and CDR2 SVGAGI. V lost 5 bases, J lost 4 bases, and 0 bases stayed unmatched. CDR3 length equals 14 residues.

This clone has only one observation. The chain employs TRBV7-9 and TRBJ1-4, with D unclear. The V gene lost 3 bases and the J gene lost 1 base, with 12 bases spanning the gap. CDR1 and CDR2 (germline): SEHNR, FQNEAQ (reference sequence). There are 16 residues in the CDR3. The CDR3 region is CASSFQERITNEKLFF. The CDR3 nucleotides read TGTGCCAGCAGCTTCCAAGAGAGAATAACTAATGAAAAACTGTTTTTT.

The V call is TRBV7-2, the J call TRBJ1-5, with TRBD1 matching 10 bases. J lost 4 bases, V lost 6 bases, and 6 bases had no gene match. CDR3 length: 15 amino acids. Germline V gene lookup returns CDR1 SGHTA and CDR2 FQGNSA. CDR3 sequence reads: CASSYGQGGNQPQHF. CDR3 DNA: TGTGCCAGCAGTTACGGACAGGGGGGAAATCAGCCCCAGCATTTT. Full variable domain (missing parts from reference TRBV7-2 and TRBJ1-5): GAGVSQSPSNKVTEKGKDVELRCDPISGHTALYWYRQSLGQGLEFLIYFQGNSAPDKSGLPSDRFSAERTGGSVSTLTIQRTQQEDSAVYLCASSYGQGGNQPQHFGDGTRLSIL.

V and J are TRBV4-2 and TRBJ1-2; 10 nucleotides line up with TRBD1. V lost 0 bases, J lost 7 bases, and 5 bases stayed unmatched. Germline-derived CDR1 and CDR2 are LGHNA and YNFKEQ. The CDR3 is made up of 15 amino acids. CDR3 loop: CASSQDLDRGLGYTF. CDR3 DNA: TGTGCCAGCAGCCAAGACCTCGACAGGGGGCTTGGCTACACCTTC.

This clone appeared once. The chain links TRBV10-3 to TRBJ1-2, with D maybe TRBD1 (5 bases). Trimming stripped 3 bases from V and 4 bases from J, with 18 bases between. The CDR3 runs to 16 residues. Germline-derived CDR1 and CDR2 are ENHRY and SYGVKD. The CDR3 nucleotides read TGTGCCATCAGTGACGCGTTCAGGGTGTCTGGCTATGGCTACACCTTC. It codes for CAISDAFRVSGYGYTF.

J is TRBJ2-7 and V is TRBV5-4, with D perhaps TRBD2 (7 bases). The CDR3 has 14 residues. V was trimmed by 4 bases and J by 5 bases, leaving 16 bases between them. Germline CDR1 is SGHNT and CDR2 is YYREEE (reference sequence). The CDR3 region is CASSPRSGGDEQYF. CDR3 in DNA: TGTGCCAGCAGCCCTCGGTCGGGGGGCGACGAGCAGTACTTC.

The V call is TRBV6-4, the J call TRBJ1-1; D not certain. The CDR3 spans 14 residues. Germline-derived CDR1 and CDR2 are MRHNA and SNTAGT. V gave up 6 bases and J gave up 4 bases, with 15 bases separating them. The CDR3 DNA follows: TGTGCCAGCAGGGAAACCAGGAGGAGCACTGAAGCTTTCTTT. Translation gives CASRETRRSTEAFF.